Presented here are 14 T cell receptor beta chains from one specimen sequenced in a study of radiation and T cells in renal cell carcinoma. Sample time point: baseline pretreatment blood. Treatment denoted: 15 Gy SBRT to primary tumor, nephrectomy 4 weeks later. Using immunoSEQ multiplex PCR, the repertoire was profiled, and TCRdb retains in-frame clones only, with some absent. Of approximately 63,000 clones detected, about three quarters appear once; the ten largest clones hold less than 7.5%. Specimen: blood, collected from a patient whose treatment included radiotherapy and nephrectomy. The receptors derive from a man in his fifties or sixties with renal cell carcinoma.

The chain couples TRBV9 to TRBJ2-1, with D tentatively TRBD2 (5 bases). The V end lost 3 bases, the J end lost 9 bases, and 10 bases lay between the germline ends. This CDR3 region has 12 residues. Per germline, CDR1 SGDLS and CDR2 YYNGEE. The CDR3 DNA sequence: TGTGCCAGCAGCGCCATAGGAGGTGAGCAGTTCTTC. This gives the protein CASSAIGGEQFF.

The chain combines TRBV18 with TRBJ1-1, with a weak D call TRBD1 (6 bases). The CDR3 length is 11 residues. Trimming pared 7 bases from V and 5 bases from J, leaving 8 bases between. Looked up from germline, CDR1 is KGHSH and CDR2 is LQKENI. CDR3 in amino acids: CASWGATEAFF. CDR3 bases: TGTGCCAGCTGGGGGGCGACTGAAGCTTTCTTT.

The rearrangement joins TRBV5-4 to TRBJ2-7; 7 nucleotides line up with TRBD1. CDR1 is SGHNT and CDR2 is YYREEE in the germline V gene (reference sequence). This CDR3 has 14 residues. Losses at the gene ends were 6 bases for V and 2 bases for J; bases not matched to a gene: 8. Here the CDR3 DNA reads TGTGCCAGCAATAGTGGGACAGCCCCCTACGAGCAGTACTTC. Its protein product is CASNSGTAPYEQYF.

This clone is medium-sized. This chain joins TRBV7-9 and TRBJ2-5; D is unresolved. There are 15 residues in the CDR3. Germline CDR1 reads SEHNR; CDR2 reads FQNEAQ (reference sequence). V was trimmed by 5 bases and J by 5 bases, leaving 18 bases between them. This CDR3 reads CASSPKPRIKETQYF. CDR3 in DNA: TGTGCCAGCAGCCCGAAGCCTAGGATCAAGGAGACCCAGTACTTC.

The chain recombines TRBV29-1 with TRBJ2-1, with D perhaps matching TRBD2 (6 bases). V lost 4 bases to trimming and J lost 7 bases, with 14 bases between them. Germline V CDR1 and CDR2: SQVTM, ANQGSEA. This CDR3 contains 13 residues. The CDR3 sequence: CSVGFGTSNEQFF. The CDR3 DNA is TGCAGCGTTGGGTTCGGGACTTCTAATGAGCAGTTCTTC.

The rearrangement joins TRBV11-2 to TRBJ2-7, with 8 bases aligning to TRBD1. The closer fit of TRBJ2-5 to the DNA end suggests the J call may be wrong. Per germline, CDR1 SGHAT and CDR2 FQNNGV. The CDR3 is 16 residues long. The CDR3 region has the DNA TGTGCCAGCAGCTTAGTCAGGGGGCGCGATCGGGAGACCCAGTACTTC. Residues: CASSLVRGRDRETQYF.

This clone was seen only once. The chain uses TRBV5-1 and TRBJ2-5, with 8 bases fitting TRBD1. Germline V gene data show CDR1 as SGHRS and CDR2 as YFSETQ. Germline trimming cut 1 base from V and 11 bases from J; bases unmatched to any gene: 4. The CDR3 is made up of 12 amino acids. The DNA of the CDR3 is TGCGCCAGCAGCTTGTTACAGGGGGAGCAGTACTTC. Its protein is CASSLLQGEQYF.

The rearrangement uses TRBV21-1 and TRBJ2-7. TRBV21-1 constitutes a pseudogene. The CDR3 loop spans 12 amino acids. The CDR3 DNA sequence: TGTGCCAGCAGCAAAACCCCCTACGAGCAGTACGTC. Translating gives CASSKTPYEQYV.

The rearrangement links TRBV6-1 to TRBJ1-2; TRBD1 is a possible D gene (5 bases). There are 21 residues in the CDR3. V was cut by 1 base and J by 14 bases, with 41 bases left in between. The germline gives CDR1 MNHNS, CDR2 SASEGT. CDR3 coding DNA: TGTGCCAGCAGTGAAGAAAAACCCGCGGGACGTGGGTGGCTCGGCGGAGGGGCAGGGACCTTC. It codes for CASSEEKPAGRGWLGGGAGTF.

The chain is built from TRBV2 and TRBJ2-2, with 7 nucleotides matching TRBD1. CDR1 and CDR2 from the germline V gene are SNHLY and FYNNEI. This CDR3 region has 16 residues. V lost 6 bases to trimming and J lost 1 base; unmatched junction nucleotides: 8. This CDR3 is CASSTDRAKNTGELFF. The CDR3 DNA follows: TGTGCCAGCAGCACAGACAGGGCGAAGAACACCGGGGAGCTGTTTTTT.

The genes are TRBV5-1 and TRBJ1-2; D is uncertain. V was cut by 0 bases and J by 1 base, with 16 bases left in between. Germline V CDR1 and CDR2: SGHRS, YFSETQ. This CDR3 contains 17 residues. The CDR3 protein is CASSLDSFQDLNYGYTF. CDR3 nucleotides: TGCGCCAGCAGCTTGGATTCATTCCAGGACCTTAACTATGGCTACACCTTC.

CDR3 protein: CASSPIGDGNQPQHF. The CDR3 DNA reads as TGTGCCAGCAGCCCAATTGGGGACGGTAATCAGCCCCAGCATTTT. The chain is built from TRBV7-9 and TRBJ1-5; possible D gene TRBD1, 5 bases. Trimming cost V 5 bases and J 4 bases, with 15 bases left between them. The CDR3 consists of 15 residues. From germline, CDR1 is SEHNR and CDR2 FQNEAQ (reference sequence).

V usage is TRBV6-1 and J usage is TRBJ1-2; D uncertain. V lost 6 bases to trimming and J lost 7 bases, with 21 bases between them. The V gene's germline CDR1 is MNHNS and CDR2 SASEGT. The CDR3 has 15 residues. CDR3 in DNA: TGTGCCAGCAGCGCCGAAACAGCCTTGGTGTCTGGCTACACCTTC. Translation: CASSAETALVSGYTF.

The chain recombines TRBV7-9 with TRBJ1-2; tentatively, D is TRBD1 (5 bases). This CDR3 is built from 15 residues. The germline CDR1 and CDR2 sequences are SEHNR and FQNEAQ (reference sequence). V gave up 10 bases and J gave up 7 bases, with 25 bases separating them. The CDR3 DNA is TGTGCCATTCAAACAGGAGTAGGGTCACGGGGTGGCTACACCTTC. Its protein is CAIQTGVGSRGGYTF.